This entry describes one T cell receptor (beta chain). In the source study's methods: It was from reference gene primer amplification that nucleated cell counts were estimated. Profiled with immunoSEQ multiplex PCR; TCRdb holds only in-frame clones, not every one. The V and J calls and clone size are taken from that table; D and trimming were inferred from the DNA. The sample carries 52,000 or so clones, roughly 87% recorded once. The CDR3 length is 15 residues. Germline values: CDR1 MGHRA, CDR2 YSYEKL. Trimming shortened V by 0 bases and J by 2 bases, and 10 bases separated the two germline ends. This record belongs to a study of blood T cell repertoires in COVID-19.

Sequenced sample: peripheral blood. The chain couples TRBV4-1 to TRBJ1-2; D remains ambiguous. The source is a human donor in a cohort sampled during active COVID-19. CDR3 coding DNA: TGCGCCAGCAGCCAAGAGGGCCCGCCGAACTATGGCTACACCTTC. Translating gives CASSQEGPPNYGYTF.